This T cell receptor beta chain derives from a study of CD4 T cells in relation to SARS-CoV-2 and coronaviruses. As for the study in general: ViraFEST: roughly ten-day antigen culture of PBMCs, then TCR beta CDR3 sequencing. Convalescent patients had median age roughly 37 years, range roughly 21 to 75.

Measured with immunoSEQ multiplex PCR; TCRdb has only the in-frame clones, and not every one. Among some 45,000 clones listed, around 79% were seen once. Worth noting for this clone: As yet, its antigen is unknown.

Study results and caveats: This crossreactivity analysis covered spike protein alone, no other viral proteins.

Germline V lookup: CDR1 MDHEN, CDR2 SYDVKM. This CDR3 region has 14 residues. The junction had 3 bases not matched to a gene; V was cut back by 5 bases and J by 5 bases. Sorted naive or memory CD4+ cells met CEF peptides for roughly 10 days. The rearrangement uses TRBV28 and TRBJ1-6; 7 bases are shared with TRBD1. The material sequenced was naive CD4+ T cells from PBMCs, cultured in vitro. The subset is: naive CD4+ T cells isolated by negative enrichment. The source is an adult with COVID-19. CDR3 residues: CASSTDRDNSPLHF. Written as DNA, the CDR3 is TGTGCCAGCAGTACCGACAGGGATAATTCACCCCTCCACTTT.